These 22 T cell receptor beta chains share one sample of origin, sequenced in a study of blood T cells in healthy people across ages. The use of a sample-barcoded 5' primer and a J-beta primer mix characterized a second PCR of 7 to 11 cycles. TCRdb re-called the 5' RACE reads through MiXCR, storing one row per CDR3 protein. This sample carries about 800,000 distinct CDR3 sequences, 25% of them seen once, and the ten largest clones take roughly 3.8%. The same data also contributed to another study, on T cells of mothers and their children.

Sequenced sample: blood. All receptors come from a boy between 10 and 17 years old in good health.

The J gene is TRBJ1-1, the V gene TRBV19; tentatively, D is TRBD1 (6 bases). CDR1 and CDR2 from the germline V gene are LNHDA and SQIVND (reference sequence). The length of the CDR3 is 15 residues. Trimming left V 5 bases short and J 4 bases short, with 17 bases between. The CDR3 protein is CASSSEGGRRTEAFF. For the CDR3, the DNA is TGTGCCAGTAGTTCCGAGGGGGGGCGTCGCACTGAAGCTTTCTTT.

This rearrangement joins TRBV6-5 to TRBJ2-5; 11 nucleotides match TRBD1. V was pared by 2 bases and J by 5 bases, with 4 bases of the junction left unmatched. The CDR3 contains 15 residues. The germline V gene has CDR1 MNHEY and CDR2 SVGAGI. The CDR3 DNA follows: TGTGCCAGCAGTTACGGGACAGGGGGATGGGAGACCCAGTACTTC. Residues: CASSYGTGGWETQYF.

This chain links TRBV28 with TRBJ2-3; the D is unclear. The CDR3 has 14 residues. Deletions cut 3 bases from V and 1 base from J, with 8 bases between. Germline CDR1 reads MDHEN; CDR2 reads SYDVKM. Here the CDR3 reads CASSLGIGTDTQYF. For the CDR3, the DNA is TGTGCCAGCAGTTTGGGGATAGGCACAGATACGCAGTATTTT. The entire variable domain, with the rest obtained from reference TRBV28 and TRBJ2-3, is as follows: DVKVTQSSRYLVKRTGEKVFLECVQDMDHENMFWYRQDPGLGLRLIYFSYDVKMKEKGDIPEGYSVSREKKERFSLILESASTNQTSMYLCASSLGIGTDTQYFGPGTRLTVL.

V gene TRBV9 combines with J gene TRBJ2-1; 11 bases align to TRBD2. V gave up 4 bases and J gave up 0 bases; unmatched junction bases: 3. The germline gives CDR1 SGDLS, CDR2 YYNGEE. CDR3 length: 16 amino acids. CDR3 nucleotide sequence: TGTGCCAGCAGCACTACTAGCGGGAGCTCCTACAATGAGCAGTTCTTC. Translating it yields CASSTTSGSSYNEQFF.

This clonotype was counted once. The rearrangement uses TRBV10-3 and TRBJ2-1; a possible D gene is TRBD1 (5 bases). CDR1 is ENHRY, CDR2 SYGVKD, per germline. The CDR3 runs to 16 residues. V lost 3 bases, J lost 1 base, and 13 bases lay in between. The chain's CDR3 is CAISDRKGPSYNEQFF. The CDR3 region has the DNA TGTGCCATCAGTGATAGAAAGGGGCCGTCCTACAATGAGCAGTTCTTC.

This clonotype showed up just once. This rearrangement joins TRBV4-2 to TRBJ1-4; D is possibly TRBD1 (6 bases). This CDR3 is 18 amino acids long. CDR1 LGHNA and CDR2 YNFKEQ come from the germline V gene. Trimming took off 1 base at V and 0 bases at J, with 15 bases between the two ends. CDR3: CASSQGLGQLTTNEKLFF. The CDR3 coding sequence is TGTGCCAGCAGCCAAGGATTAGGACAGCTTACAACTAATGAAAAACTGTTTTTT.

This clonotype was seen only a few times. J is TRBJ2-2 and V is TRBV7-6; possible D gene TRBD1, 5 bases. Germline CDR1 is SGHVS and CDR2 is FNYEAQ. V was trimmed by 7 bases and J by 7 bases, leaving 16 bases between them. The CDR3 totals 14 residues. The CDR3 is CASTQGTTSGELFF. Written as DNA, the CDR3 is TGTGCCAGCACCCAGGGCACCACAAGCGGGGAGCTGTTTTTT.

This clonotype came up a few times. CDR3: CASSWGTPEPQYF. In DNA, the CDR3 is TGCGCCAGCAGCTGGGGAACTCCTGAACCGCAGTATTTT. This chain uses TRBV5-1 with TRBJ2-3; no reliable D call. This CDR3 comprises 13 residues. Deletions cut 3 bases from V and 10 bases from J, with 15 bases between. Germline CDR1 reads SGHRS; CDR2 reads YFSETQ.

This clonotype has only a few counts. The chain joins TRBV5-5 to TRBJ2-3; no reliable D call. The length of the CDR3 is 13 residues. Germline CDR1 is SGHKS and CDR2 is YYEKEE (reference sequence). The germline V and J ends were trimmed by 0 bases and 6 bases, with 8 bases remaining between them. The CDR3 nucleotides read TGTGCCAGCAGCTTGGTACTGACGGATACGCAGTATTTT. Protein sequence: CASSLVLTDTQYF. Using reference TRBV5-5 and TRBJ2-3 for the parts outside the CDR3, the full variable domain is DAGVTQSPTHLIKTRGQQVTLRCSPISGHKSVSWYQQVLGQGPQFIFQYYEKEERGRGNFPDRFSARQFPNYSSELNVNALLLGDSALYLCASSLVLTDTQYFGPGTRLTVL.

V gene TRBV4-1 combines with J gene TRBJ2-7, with D possibly matching TRBD1 (5 bases). The CDR3 length is 15 residues. Germline V gene sequence: CDR1 MGHRA, CDR2 YSYEKL. V lost 0 bases and J 3 bases, leaving 12 bases between the germline ends. CDR3 sequence: CASSQDYSRVYEQYF. CDR3 sequence (DNA): TGCGCCAGCAGCCAAGATTACAGCAGGGTCTACGAGCAGTACTTC.

The chain employs TRBV9 and TRBJ2-1, with a possible D match to TRBD1 (5 bases). Germline CDR1 reads SGDLS; CDR2 reads YYNGEE. The germline V and J ends were trimmed by 0 bases and 8 bases, with 12 bases remaining between them. The CDR3 contains 14 residues. This CDR3 is CASSVAQGIYEQFF. The DNA for the CDR3 is TGTGCCAGCAGCGTAGCGCAGGGAATATATGAGCAGTTCTTC.

J is TRBJ2-1 and V is TRBV2; 8 bases match TRBD1. V shed 0 bases and J 5 bases; nucleotides not matched to a gene: 3. In germline, CDR1 is SNHLY, CDR2 FYNNEI. The CDR3 is made up of 15 amino acids. CDR3 sequence: CASSEALGQDNEQFF. As DNA, the CDR3 is TGTGCCAGCAGTGAAGCGCTGGGACAGGACAATGAGCAGTTCTTC.

J is TRBJ1-1 and V is TRBV3-1, with D uncertain. The length of the CDR3 is 15 residues. Looked up from germline, CDR1 is LGHDT and CDR2 is YNNKEL (reference sequence). V lost 1 base, J lost 1 base, and 10 bases lay in between. The CDR3 here is CASSQVSAGNTEAFF. The CDR3 DNA sequence: TGTGCCAGCAGCCAAGTGTCGGCTGGGAACACTGAAGCTTTCTTT.

The table lists this clonotype with a few counts. V is TRBV10-3 and J is TRBJ2-1, with 8 bases fitting TRBD1. V trimming: 2 bases; J trimming: 8 bases; junction bases outside the gene matches: 8. The CDR3 consists of 15 residues. From germline, CDR1 is ENHRY and CDR2 SYGVKD. The DNA of the CDR3 is TGTGCCATCAGTGAGGTTGGACAGGGTATCGATGAGCAGTTCTTC. Its translation is CAISEVGQGIDEQFF.

The rearrangement links TRBV29-1 to TRBJ2-7, with D perhaps TRBD2 (6 bases). The J call could be wrong; TRBJ2-5 is a better fit for the DNA end. This CDR3 comprises 12 residues. The germline gives CDR1 SQVTM, CDR2 ANQGSEA. CDR3 DNA: TGCAGCGTTGAAGGCGGGGTAAAGACCCAGTACTTC. It is translated as CSVEGGVKTQYF.

This clonotype was counted a few times. The V gene is TRBV7-9, the J gene TRBJ2-7; TRBD2 is a possible D gene (6 bases). Germline V CDR1 and CDR2: SEHNR, FQNEAQ (reference sequence). CDR3 length: 14 amino acids. Trimming took 6 bases from V and 1 from J, leaving 13 bases between them. This chain's CDR3 is CASRTDGGSYEQYF. The CDR3 nucleotides are TGTGCCAGCAGGACGGACGGAGGGTCCTACGAGCAGTACTTC.

The chain couples TRBV27 to TRBJ1-1; D might be TRBD1 (5 bases). The ends were cut back, 6 bases at V and 6 bases at J, with 17 bases in the middle. The CDR3 runs 14 residues. Per the germline V gene, CDR1 is MNHEY and CDR2 is SMNVEV (reference sequence). The DNA for the CDR3 is TGTGCCAGCAGGTTTCTTGGGGACTTCGCTGAAGCTTTCTTT. Translation gives CASRFLGDFAEAFF.

The sample holds a few counts of this clonotype. V and J are TRBV18 and TRBJ2-7; D remains ambiguous. The CDR3 is 12 residues long. Trimming left V 6 bases short and J 5 bases short, with 11 bases between. Germline loops: CDR1 KGHSH, CDR2 LQKENI. The CDR3 DNA sequence: TGTGCCAGCTCCCCCCGGACCAACGAGCAGTACTTC. This sequence encodes CASSPRTNEQYF.

The chain is built from TRBV7-9 and TRBJ2-1; TRBD2 aligns across 7 bases. V trimming: 4 bases; J trimming: 7 bases; junction bases outside the gene matches: 16. The germline V gene has CDR1 SEHNR and CDR2 FQNEAQ (reference sequence). There are 17 residues in the CDR3. The CDR3 sequence: CASSYFLAWRESNEQFF. CDR3 bases: TGTGCCAGCAGCTATTTCCTAGCGTGGCGGGAGTCGAATGAGCAGTTCTTC.

This clonotype was counted many times. The gene calls are TRBV7-2 and TRBJ2-1; D gene ambiguous. The CDR3 contains 13 residues. Germline lookup yields CDR1 SGHTA and CDR2 FQGNSA. Trimming took 5 bases from V and 6 from J, leaving 11 bases between them. CDR3 protein: CASSARLINEQFF. CDR3 nucleotides: TGTGCCAGCAGCGCCCGACTTATCAATGAGCAGTTCTTC.

CDR3 amino acids: CASSYFHPGPGTASSYNEQFF. In nucleotides, the CDR3 is TGTGCCAGCAGTTACTTTCATCCCGGGCCCGGGACGGCGAGCTCCTACAATGAGCAGTTCTTC. The rearrangement uses TRBV6-5 and TRBJ2-1; D is perhaps TRBD1 or TRBD2 (5 bases each). Germline-derived CDR1 and CDR2 are MNHEY and SVGAGI. The CDR3 contains 21 residues. The V end lost 1 base, the J end lost 0 bases, and 25 bases lay between the germline ends.

This chain connects TRBV25-1 to TRBJ2-5; tentative D call: TRBD2 (5 bases). Deletions cut 2 bases from V and 5 bases from J, with 12 bases between. The CDR3 extends over 14 amino acids. CDR1 MGHDK and CDR2 SYGVNS come from the germline V gene. CDR3 sequence: CASSEARGLETQYF. The CDR3, as DNA: TGTGCCAGCAGTGAAGCGAGAGGGTTGGAGACCCAGTACTTC.